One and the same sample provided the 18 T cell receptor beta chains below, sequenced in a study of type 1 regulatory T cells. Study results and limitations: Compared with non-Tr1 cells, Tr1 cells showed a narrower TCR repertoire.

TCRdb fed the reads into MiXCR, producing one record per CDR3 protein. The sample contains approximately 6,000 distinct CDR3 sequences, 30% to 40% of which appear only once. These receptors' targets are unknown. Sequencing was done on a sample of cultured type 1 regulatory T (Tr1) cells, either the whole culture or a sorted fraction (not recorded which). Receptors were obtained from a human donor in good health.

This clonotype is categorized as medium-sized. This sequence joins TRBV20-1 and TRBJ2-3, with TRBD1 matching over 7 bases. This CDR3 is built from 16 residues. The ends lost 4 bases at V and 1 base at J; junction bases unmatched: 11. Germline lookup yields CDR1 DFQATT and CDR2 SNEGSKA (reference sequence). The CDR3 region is CSATSPQGLGTDTQYF. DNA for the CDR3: TGCAGTGCTACCTCACCACAGGGGTTGGGCACAGATACGCAGTATTTT.

CDR3 loop: CSARSAGVTDTQYF. Here the CDR3 DNA reads TGCAGTGCTAGGTCAGCGGGAGTAACAGATACGCAGTATTTT. V is TRBV20-1 and J is TRBJ2-3; TRBD2 matches at 8 bases. The germline CDR1 and CDR2 sequences are DFQATT and SNEGSKA (reference sequence). V shed 3 bases, J shed 3 bases, and the junction held 5 bases outside the gene matches. The CDR3 loop spans 14 amino acids.

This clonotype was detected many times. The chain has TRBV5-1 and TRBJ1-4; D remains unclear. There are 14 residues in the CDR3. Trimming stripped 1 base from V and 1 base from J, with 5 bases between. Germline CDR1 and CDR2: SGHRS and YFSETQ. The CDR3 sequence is CASSLWGTNEKLFF. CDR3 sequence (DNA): TGCGCCAGCAGCTTGTGGGGAACTAATGAAAAACTGTTTTTT.

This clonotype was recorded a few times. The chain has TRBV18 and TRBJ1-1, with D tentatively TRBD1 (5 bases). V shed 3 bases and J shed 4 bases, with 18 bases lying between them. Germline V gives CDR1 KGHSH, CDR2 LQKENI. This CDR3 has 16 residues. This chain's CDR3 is CASSPALGSGFTEAFF. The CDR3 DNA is TGTGCCAGCTCACCCGCCCTGGGTTCAGGGTTCACTGAAGCTTTCTTT.

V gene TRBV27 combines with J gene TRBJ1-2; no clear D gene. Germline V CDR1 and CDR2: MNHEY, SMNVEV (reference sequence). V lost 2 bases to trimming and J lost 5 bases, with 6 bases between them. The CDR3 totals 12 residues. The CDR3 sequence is CASSLRGYGYTF. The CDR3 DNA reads TGTGCCAGCAGTTTACGTGGATATGGCTACACCTTC.

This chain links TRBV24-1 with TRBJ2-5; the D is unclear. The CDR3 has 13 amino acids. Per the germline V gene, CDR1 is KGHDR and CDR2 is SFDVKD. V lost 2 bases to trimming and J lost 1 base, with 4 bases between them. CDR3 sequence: CATSDSPQETQYF. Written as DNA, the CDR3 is TGTGCCACCAGTGATTCGCCCCAAGAGACCCAGTACTTC.

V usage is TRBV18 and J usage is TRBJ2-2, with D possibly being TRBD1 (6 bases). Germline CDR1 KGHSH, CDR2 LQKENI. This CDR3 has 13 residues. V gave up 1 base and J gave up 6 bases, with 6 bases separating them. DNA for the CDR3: TGTGCCAGCTCACCACAGGGGGCCGGGGAGCTGTTTTTT. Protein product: CASSPQGAGELFF. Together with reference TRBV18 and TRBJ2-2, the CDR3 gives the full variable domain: NAGVMQNPRHLVRRRGQEARLRCSPMKGHSHVYWYRQLPEEGLKFMVYLQKENIIDESGMPKERFSAEFPKEGPSILRIQQVVRGDSAAYFCASSPQGAGELFFGEGSRLTVL.

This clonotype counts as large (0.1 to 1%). The CDR3: CASSQDQVTQHF. The CDR3 DNA is TGCGCCAGCAGCCAAGACCAAGTGACCCAGCATTTT. The genes are TRBV4-1 and TRBJ1-5; D ambiguous. V was pared by 0 bases and J by 11 bases, with 8 bases between. Per the germline V gene, CDR1 is MGHRA and CDR2 is YSYEKL. This CDR3 comprises 12 residues.

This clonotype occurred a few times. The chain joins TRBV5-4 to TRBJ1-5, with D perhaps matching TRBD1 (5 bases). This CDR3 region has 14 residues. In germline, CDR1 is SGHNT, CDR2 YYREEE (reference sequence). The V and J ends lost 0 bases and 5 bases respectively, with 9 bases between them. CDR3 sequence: CASSLGGWDQPQHF. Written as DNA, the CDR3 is TGTGCCAGCAGCTTGGGGGGGTGGGATCAGCCCCAGCATTTT. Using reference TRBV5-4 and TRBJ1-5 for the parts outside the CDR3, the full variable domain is ETGVTQSPTHLIKTRGQQVTLRCSSQSGHNTVSWYQQALGQGPQFIFQYYREEENGRGNFPPRFSGLQFPNYSSELNVNALELDDSALYLCASSLGGWDQPQHFGDGTRLSIL.

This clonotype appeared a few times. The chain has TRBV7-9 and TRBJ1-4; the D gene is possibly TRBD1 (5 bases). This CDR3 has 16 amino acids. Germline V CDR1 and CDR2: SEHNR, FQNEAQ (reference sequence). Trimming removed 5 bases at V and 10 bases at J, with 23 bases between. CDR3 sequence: CASSPIGQAVFGKLFF. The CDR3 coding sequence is TGTGCCAGCAGCCCGATAGGACAAGCGGTTTTTGGAAAACTGTTTTTT.

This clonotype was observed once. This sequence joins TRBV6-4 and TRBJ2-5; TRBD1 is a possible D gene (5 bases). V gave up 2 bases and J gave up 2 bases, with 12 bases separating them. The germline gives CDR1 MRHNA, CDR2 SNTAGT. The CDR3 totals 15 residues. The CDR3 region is CASSDQGTVQETQYF. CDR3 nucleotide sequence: TGTGCCAGCAGTGACCAGGGAACAGTTCAAGAGACCCAGTACTTC.

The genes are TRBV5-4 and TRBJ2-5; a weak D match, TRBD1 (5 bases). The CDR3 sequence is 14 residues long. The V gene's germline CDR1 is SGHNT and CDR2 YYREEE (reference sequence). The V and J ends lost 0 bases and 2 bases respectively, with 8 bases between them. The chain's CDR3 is CASSLATVQETQYF. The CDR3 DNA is TGTGCCAGCAGCTTGGCGACAGTACAAGAGACCCAGTACTTC.

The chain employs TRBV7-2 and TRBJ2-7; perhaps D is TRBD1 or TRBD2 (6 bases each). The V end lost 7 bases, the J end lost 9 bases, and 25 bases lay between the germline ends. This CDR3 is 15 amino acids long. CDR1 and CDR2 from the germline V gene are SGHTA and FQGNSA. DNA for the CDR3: TGTGCCAGCAACCTCCGACTAGGTTTGGAGGGGGGGCAGTACTTC. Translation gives CASNLRLGLEGGQYF.

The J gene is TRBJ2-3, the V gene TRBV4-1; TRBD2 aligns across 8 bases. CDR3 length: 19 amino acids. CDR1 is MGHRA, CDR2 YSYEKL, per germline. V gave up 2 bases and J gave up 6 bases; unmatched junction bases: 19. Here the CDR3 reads CASSQTSSGPGLWVDTQYF. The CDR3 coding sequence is TGCGCCAGCAGCCAAACCTCTAGCGGGCCGGGATTGTGGGTGGATACGCAGTATTTT.

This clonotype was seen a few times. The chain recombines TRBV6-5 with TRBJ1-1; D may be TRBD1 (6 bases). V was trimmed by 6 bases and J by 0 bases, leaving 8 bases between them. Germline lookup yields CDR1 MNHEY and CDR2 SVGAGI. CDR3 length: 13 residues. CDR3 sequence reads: CASRTGLNTEAFF. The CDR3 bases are TGTGCCAGCAGGACAGGATTGAACACTGAAGCTTTCTTT.

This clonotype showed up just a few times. CDR3 amino acids: CASSESLALSYNEQFF. The CDR3, as DNA: TGTGCCAGCAGTGAATCTCTGGCCCTCTCCTACAATGAGCAGTTCTTC. This rearrangement joins TRBV6-1 to TRBJ2-1; D uncertain. Germline V gives CDR1 MNHNS, CDR2 SASEGT. With 2 bases removed from V and 0 bases from J, the gap between germline ends came to 11 bases. The CDR3 spans 16 residues.

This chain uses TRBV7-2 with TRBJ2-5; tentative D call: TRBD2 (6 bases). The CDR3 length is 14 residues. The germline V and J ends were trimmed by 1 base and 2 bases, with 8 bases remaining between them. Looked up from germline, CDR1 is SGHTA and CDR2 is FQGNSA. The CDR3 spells CASSLGGGQETQYF. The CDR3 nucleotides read TGTGCCAGCAGCTTAGGAGGAGGGCAAGAGACCCAGTACTTC.

CDR3 sequence: CASSQAEGARDNTEAFF. CDR3 DNA sequence: TGTGCCAGCAGCCAAGCCGAGGGGGCGCGGGATAACACTGAAGCTTTCTTT. The chain has TRBV14 and TRBJ1-1; 7 nucleotides align to TRBD1. From germline, CDR1 is SGHDN and CDR2 FVKESK. This CDR3 contains 17 residues. Trimming took 1 base from V and 2 from J; bases not matched to a gene: 10.